These T cell receptor beta chains were read from a single sample in a study of T cell responses to AZD1222 COVID-19 vaccine. This table comes from immunoSEQ multiplex PCR, and its TCRdb copy is limited to in-frame clones, with some not included. Of fewer than 300,000 clones listed, more than 80% are singletons. The sample here was peripheral blood, taken on day 0 of AZD1222 vaccination. These receptors were collected from an adult in good health. CDR3s include the opening cysteine and the closing phenylalanine or tryptophan. Fields, in order: D gene, V gene, J gene, clone size, CDR3 DNA, CDR3 protein. D genes are given only for firm matches. Clone sizes are given selectively: once, few, many, or a class where the clone is expanded.

D gene: TRBD1
V gene: TRBV2
J gene: TRBJ1-2
clone size: NA
CDR3 DNA: TGTGCCAGCAGCTTACCTTTCAGGGGGGACGGCTATGGCTACACCTTC
CDR3 protein: CASSLPFRGDGYGYTF

D gene: NA
V gene: TRBV7-2
J gene: TRBJ2-1
clone size: once
CDR3 DNA: TGTGCCAGCAGCTTAGTCGACAGTACCTACAATGAGCAGTTCTTC
CDR3 protein: CASSLVDSTYNEQFF

D gene: NA
V gene: TRBV29-1
J gene: TRBJ1-3
clone size: NA
CDR3 DNA: TGCAGCGGGAGGACAGATGGAAACACCATATATTTT
CDR3 protein: CSGRTDGNTIYF

D gene: NA
V gene: TRBV5-5
J gene: TRBJ2-2
clone size: NA
CDR3 DNA: TGTGCCAGCAGCTTGGGAGGGGCCGACACCGGGGAGCTGTTTTTT
CDR3 protein: CASSLGGADTGELFF

D gene: NA
V gene: TRBV3-1/TRBV3-2
J gene: TRBJ1-1
clone size: NA
CDR3 DNA: TGTGCCAGCAGCCCCCGTTCAGGTAGTGAAGCTTTCTTT
CDR3 protein: CASSPRSGSEAFF

D gene: NA
V gene: TRBV19
J gene: TRBJ2-3
clone size: NA
CDR3 DNA: TGTGCCAGTAGTTGGGGGGATCCACTGCCAGATACGCAGTATTTT
CDR3 protein: CASSWGDPLPDTQYF

D gene: NA
V gene: TRBV7-8
J gene: TRBJ2-4
clone size: NA
CDR3 DNA: TGTGCCAGCAGCTTAGACAGGGCGAAAAACATTCAGTACTTC
CDR3 protein: CASSLDRAKNIQYF

D gene: NA
V gene: TRBV7-2
J gene: TRBJ2-5
clone size: NA
CDR3 DNA: TGTGCCAGCAGCTTTAATAGGGGAGAGACCCAGTACTTC
CDR3 protein: CASSFNRGETQYF

D gene: NA
V gene: TRBV30
J gene: TRBJ1-3
clone size: NA
CDR3 DNA: TGTGCCTGGGAACAGGCCGCAGCTGGAAACACCATATATTTT
CDR3 protein: CAWEQAAAGNTIYF

D gene: TRBD1
V gene: TRBV28
J gene: TRBJ2-7
clone size: NA
CDR3 DNA: TGTGCCAGCAGTGCCCTCGGGGGGACAGGGCTCGGGCAGTACTTC
CDR3 protein: CASSALGGTGLGQYF

D gene: TRBD1
V gene: TRBV6-5
J gene: TRBJ1-6
clone size: NA
CDR3 DNA: TGTGCCAGCAGGGAGGCTGGGGACAGGCGATCACCCCTCCACTTT
CDR3 protein: CASREAGDRRSPLHF

D gene: TRBD2
V gene: TRBV11-2
J gene: TRBJ2-1
clone size: NA
CDR3 DNA: TGTGCCAGCAGCTTAGGCCGGGGAGGGGTTTTCGGGGAGCAGTTCTTC
CDR3 protein: CASSLGRGGVFGEQFF

D gene: NA
V gene: TRBV7-9
J gene: TRBJ2-5
clone size: NA
CDR3 DNA: TGTGCCAGCAGCCAAAAGACAGAGACCCAGTACTTC
CDR3 protein: CASSQKTETQYF

D gene: TRBD2
V gene: TRBV7-6
J gene: TRBJ2-1
clone size: NA
CDR3 DNA: TGTGCCAGCAGCTTAGCGCCGGGCGGGAGGCCTTCCTACAATGAGCAGTTCTTC
CDR3 protein: CASSLAPGGRPSYNEQFF

D gene: NA
V gene: TRBV7-9
J gene: TRBJ1-2
clone size: NA
CDR3 DNA: TGTGCCAGCAGCTTAAGAGGTACAGGGCATGGCTACACCTTC
CDR3 protein: CASSLRGTGHGYTF

D gene: NA
V gene: TRBV2
J gene: TRBJ1-2
clone size: NA
CDR3 DNA: TGTGCCAGCGGGGCGGGCCTTAACTATGGCTACACCTTC
CDR3 protein: CASGAGLNYGYTF

D gene: NA
V gene: TRBV6-5
J gene: TRBJ2-7
clone size: NA
CDR3 DNA: TGTGCCAGCAGAGCTCCCAGCGGGTCCCGGGGAGAGCAGTACTTC
CDR3 protein: CASRAPSGSRGEQYF

D gene: NA
V gene: TRBV19
J gene: TRBJ1-3
clone size: NA
CDR3 DNA: TGTGCCAGTAGTATGGGAGGCACCATATATTTT
CDR3 protein: CASSMGGTIYF

D gene: NA
V gene: TRBV28
J gene: TRBJ2-1
clone size: NA
CDR3 DNA: TGTGCCAGCAGCCACCGAGGTGGAAGCTCCTACAATGAGCAGTTCTTC
CDR3 protein: CASSHRGGSSYNEQFF

D gene: TRBD2
V gene: TRBV7-8
J gene: TRBJ2-7
clone size: NA
CDR3 DNA: TGTGCCAGCAGCTTAAGAGGACTAGCGGGGGACGAGCAGTACTTC
CDR3 protein: CASSLRGLAGDEQYF

D gene: NA
V gene: TRBV6-5
J gene: TRBJ2-5
clone size: NA
CDR3 DNA: TGTGCCAGCAGTCCCTCCGGGCGGGGCCAAGAGACCCAGTACTTC
CDR3 protein: CASSPSGRGQETQYF

D gene: NA
V gene: TRBV4-1
J gene: TRBJ2-5
clone size: NA
CDR3 DNA: TGCGCCAGCAGCCAAGTCGGGACTTTTCCGGAGACCCAGTACTTC
CDR3 protein: CASSQVGTFPETQYF

D gene: TRBD2
V gene: TRBV30
J gene: TRBJ2-1
clone size: NA
CDR3 DNA: TGTGCCTGGAGCCCGGGACTAGCGGGAACTGAGCAGTTCTTC
CDR3 protein: CAWSPGLAGTEQFF

D gene: NA
V gene: TRBV9
J gene: TRBJ2-7
clone size: NA
CDR3 DNA: TGTGCCAGCCATACTCAAAGGGGTGAGCAGTACTTC
CDR3 protein: CASHTQRGEQYF

D gene: TRBD1
V gene: TRBV2
J gene: TRBJ1-5
clone size: NA
CDR3 DNA: TGTGCCAGCACCGGACAGGGCGGGGGTCAGCCCCAGCATTTT
CDR3 protein: CASTGQGGGQPQHF

D gene: NA
V gene: TRBV7-3
J gene: TRBJ2-5
clone size: NA
CDR3 DNA: TGTGCCAGCAGCCCAATGGGCAAACAAGAGACCCAGTACTTC
CDR3 protein: CASSPMGKQETQYF

D gene: NA
V gene: TRBV19
J gene: TRBJ1-4
clone size: NA
CDR3 DNA: TGTGCCAGCCGTCGGGGGGCGGGCCAAAAACTGTTTTTT
CDR3 protein: CASRRGAGQKLFF

D gene: NA
V gene: TRBV3-1/TRBV3-2
J gene: TRBJ2-1
clone size: NA
CDR3 DNA: TGTGCCAGCAGCCAAGGGTCACTAGGTCCCTACAATGAGCAGTTCTTC
CDR3 protein: CASSQGSLGPYNEQFF

D gene: TRBD1
V gene: TRBV18
J gene: TRBJ1-6
clone size: NA
CDR3 DNA: TGTGCCAGCTCATCCGGGACAGGGATACGGTCACCCCTCCACTTT
CDR3 protein: CASSSGTGIRSPLHF

D gene: TRBD1
V gene: TRBV7-8
J gene: TRBJ1-6
clone size: NA
CDR3 DNA: TGTGCCAGCAGCAAAGTGAGGACAGGGAATTCACCCCTCCACTTT
CDR3 protein: CASSKVRTGNSPLHF

D gene: NA
V gene: TRBV5-1
J gene: TRBJ2-7
clone size: NA
CDR3 DNA: TGCGCCAGCAGCTTGAACGGGGGTTCCTACGAGCAGTACTTC
CDR3 protein: CASSLNGGSYEQYF

D gene: NA
V gene: TRBV28
J gene: TRBJ2-4
clone size: NA
CDR3 DNA: TGTGCCAGCAGCCTTCCTTCTAGGGGAAACATTCAGTACTTC
CDR3 protein: CASSLPSRGNIQYF

D gene: TRBD1
V gene: TRBV2
J gene: TRBJ2-1
clone size: NA
CDR3 DNA: TGTGCCAGCGGGACGGGGACAGGGATTGTGAATGAGCAGTTCTTC
CDR3 protein: CASGTGTGIVNEQFF

D gene: TRBD1
V gene: TRBV7-2
J gene: TRBJ2-2
clone size: NA
CDR3 DNA: TGTGCCAGCAGCTCGGCAGGGGGAAGGACCGGGGAGCTGTTTTTT
CDR3 protein: CASSSAGGRTGELFF

D gene: TRBD2
V gene: TRBV19
J gene: TRBJ2-1
clone size: NA
CDR3 DNA: TGTGCCAGCACTCCGGGACTAGCGGGAGCCCAAAGCCGGGCCGAGCAGTTCTTC
CDR3 protein: CASTPGLAGAQSRAEQFF

D gene: NA
V gene: TRBV19
J gene: TRBJ1-5
clone size: NA
CDR3 DNA: TGTGCCAGTAGTGACCGCTACAATCAGCCCCAGCATTTT
CDR3 protein: CASSDRYNQPQHF

D gene: NA
V gene: TRBV7-9
J gene: TRBJ1-1
clone size: NA
CDR3 DNA: TGTGCCAGCAGCTCACTTTCAAAAGACACTGAAGCTTTCTTT
CDR3 protein: CASSSLSKDTEAFF

D gene: NA
V gene: TRBV27
J gene: TRBJ2-5
clone size: once
CDR3 DNA: TGTGCCAGCAGAGGGGGGTGGGGGGAGACCCAGTACTTC
CDR3 protein: CASRGGWGETQYF

D gene: NA
V gene: TRBV5-5
J gene: TRBJ2-1
clone size: NA
CDR3 DNA: TGTGCCAGCAGCGGCGGGGTCCTCGGAGAGCAGTTCTTC
CDR3 protein: CASSGGVLGEQFF

D gene: NA
V gene: TRBV7-9
J gene: TRBJ1-5
clone size: NA
CDR3 DNA: TGTGCCAGCAGCTTCGGGGCTACTCGGCAGCCCCAGCATTTT
CDR3 protein: CASSFGATRQPQHF

D gene: NA
V gene: TRBV19
J gene: TRBJ2-7
clone size: NA
CDR3 DNA: TGTGCCAGTAGTATAGTCGGCCACTACGAGCAGTACTTC
CDR3 protein: CASSIVGHYEQYF

D gene: NA
V gene: TRBV5-4
J gene: TRBJ1-2
clone size: NA
CDR3 DNA: TGTGCCAGCAGCTTTTTAAATAACTATGGCTACACCTTC
CDR3 protein: CASSFLNNYGYTF

D gene: NA
V gene: TRBV15
J gene: TRBJ1-4
clone size: NA
CDR3 DNA: TGTGCCACCAGCAGAGAGACTCCGGGGAATGAAAAACTGTTTTTT
CDR3 protein: CATSRETPGNEKLFF

D gene: NA
V gene: TRBV28
J gene: TRBJ2-3
clone size: NA
CDR3 DNA: TGTGCCAGCAGTCTCGGCGGAACAGATACGCAGTATTTT
CDR3 protein: CASSLGGTDTQYF

D gene: NA
V gene: TRBV5-1
J gene: TRBJ2-3
clone size: NA
CDR3 DNA: TGCGCCAGCAGCGGGGGTCCCTTAGGAGATACGCAGTATTTT
CDR3 protein: CASSGGPLGDTQYF